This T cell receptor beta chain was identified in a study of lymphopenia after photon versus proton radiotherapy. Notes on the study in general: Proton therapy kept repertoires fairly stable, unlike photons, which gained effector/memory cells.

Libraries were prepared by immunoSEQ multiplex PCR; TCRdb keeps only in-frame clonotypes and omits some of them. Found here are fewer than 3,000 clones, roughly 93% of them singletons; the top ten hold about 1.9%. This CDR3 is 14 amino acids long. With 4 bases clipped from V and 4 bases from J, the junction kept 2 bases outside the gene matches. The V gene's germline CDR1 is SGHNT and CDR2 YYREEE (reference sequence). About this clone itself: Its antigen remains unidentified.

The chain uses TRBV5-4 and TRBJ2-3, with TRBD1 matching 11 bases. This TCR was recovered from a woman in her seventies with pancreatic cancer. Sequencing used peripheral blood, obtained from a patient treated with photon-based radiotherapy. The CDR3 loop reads CASSPGQGADTQYF. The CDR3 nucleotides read TGTGCCAGCAGCCCGGGACAGGGGGCAGATACGCAGTATTTT.